This T cell receptor beta chain appears in the sequencing data of a study of metastatic and nonmetastatic thyroid tumors. About the study: Patients with malignant and benign thyroid disease provided blood and tumor or nodule tissue, whose repertoires were compared.

Per the germline V gene, CDR1 is SNHLY and CDR2 is FYNNEI. This CDR3 spans 13 amino acids. Trimming removed 3 bases from V and 6 bases from J, with 11 bases in between. Overall study findings and caveats: TCR beta diversity was reportedly significantly higher in malignant thyroid tumors than benign nodules, in blood and tumor.

In the authors' workflow: CDR3 differences across clinicopathological groups were used to build a distant-metastasis classifier for papillary thyroid cancer. TCRdb reanalyzed the PCR reads via MiXCR. The authors' filters were not applied to this entry. The sample includes about 27,000 clones, about 16% of them seen just once. Thyroid surgery had not been preceded by any treatment in any patient. Ten or more counts support this clone. Its antigen is unknown. Material for sequencing was blood. This rearrangement joins TRBV2 to TRBJ1-1; D not resolved. The TCR sequence derives from a male donor with papillary thyroid cancer or a benign thyroid nodule (not recorded which). Some clones in this sample may be carry-over from other donors' samples. This CDR3 is CASSDESGPEAFF. The CDR3 DNA is TGTGCCAGCAGTGACGAAAGCGGCCCTGAAGCTTTCTTT.